This TCR beta chain was recorded in a study of blood T cell repertoires in COVID-19. Study-wide context: Sites across the United States, Italy and Spain contributed samples from acute and convalescent COVID-19. Sample material is recorded as cDNA or gDNA derived from T cells, B-cell-depleted T cells, or PBMCs.

Germline V gene data show CDR1 as MGHRA and CDR2 as YSYEKL. This CDR3 region has 16 residues. Trimming took off 5 bases at V and 5 bases at J, with 21 bases between the two ends. Per the original methods: Reference gene primers were amplified, and this amplification served to estimate nucleated cell counts. TCRdb keeps only in-frame clones here, not all; method: immunoSEQ multiplex PCR. V and J calls and clone size are as listed in that table; D and trimming were resolved from the DNA. This table holds 390,000 or so clones, nearly 90% found once. Sequenced input: peripheral blood. The chain links TRBV4-1 to TRBJ1-1; tentative D call: TRBD1 (6 bases). This TCR was sampled from a man younger than 30 with active or convalescent COVID-19. The CDR3 DNA is TGCGCCAGCAGCTACGACAGCGGGGGCGGTAAGACTGAAGCTTTCTTT. This gives the protein CASSYDSGGGKTEAFF.